The clone carrying this T cell receptor beta chain was seen once. The assay was immunoSEQ multiplex PCR, and TCRdb's table has in-frame clones only and misses some. Of 80,000 or so clones in the sample, roughly 91% were seen once. The CDR3 is made up of 16 amino acids. Per germline, CDR1 SEHNR and CDR2 FQNEAQ (reference sequence). V lost 5 bases to trimming and J lost 7 bases; unmatched junction nucleotides: 14. The sample originates from a study of control samples from healthy donors and cancer patients. This sequence joins TRBV7-9 and TRBJ1-3, with 7 bases that match TRBD1. The receptor was isolated from a man in his forties or fifties in good health. The sample taken for sequencing was blood. CDR3 DNA: TGTGCCAGCAGCCTCTCTTACGAGACAGGGTGGAACACCATATATTTT. The encoded protein is CASSLSYETGWNTIYF.